This T cell receptor beta chain is drawn from a study of cytomegalovirus exposure and HLA in healthy donors. Study-wide results and caveats: Per published accounts, TCR beta sequences correctly predicted the HLA-A and HLA-B alleles of most subjects. Specific recognition of CMV antigens was confirmed in vitro for a few chains (all CMV-associated). Highly shared sequence variants in one cluster were likely a sequencing artifact.

This PCR relied on a set of 60 Vbeta primers and 13 Jbeta primers. Sequencing used immunoSEQ multiplex PCR; TCRdb keeps in-frame clones, though not all of them. This table holds about 210,000 clones, roughly 85% found once. A word on this clone: Its antigen is not identified.

The germline V gene encodes CDR1 SGHTA and CDR2 FQGNSA. The CDR3 has 16 amino acids. The V and J ends lost 2 bases and 3 bases, in that order; junction bases with no gene match: 5. V usage is TRBV7-2 and J usage is TRBJ2-3, with TRBD2 matching 10 bases. This TCR came from a male donor in good health and CMV-seronegative. Sequencing was performed on PBMCs. The CDR3 region has the DNA TGTGCCAGCAGCTTAAGCGGGAGGGGTGGGACAGATACGCAGTATTTT. This encodes CASSLSGRGGTDTQYF.